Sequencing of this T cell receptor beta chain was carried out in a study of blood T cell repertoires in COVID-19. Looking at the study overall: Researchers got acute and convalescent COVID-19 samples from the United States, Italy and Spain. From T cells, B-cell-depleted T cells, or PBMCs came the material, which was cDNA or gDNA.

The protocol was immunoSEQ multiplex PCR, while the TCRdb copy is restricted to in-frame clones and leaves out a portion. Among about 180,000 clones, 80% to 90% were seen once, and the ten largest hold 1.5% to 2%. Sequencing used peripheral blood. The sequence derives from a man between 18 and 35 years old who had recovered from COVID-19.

The CDR3 nucleotides are TGTGCCAGCAGCGCTGGGGGGACAGGGTACAATGAGCAGTTCTTC. This sequence encodes CASSAGGTGYNEQFF. The chain joins TRBV9 to TRBJ2-1; 9 bases map to TRBD1. The CDR3 has 15 amino acids. CDR1 and CDR2 (germline): SGDLS, YYNGEE. With V trimmed by 3 bases and J by 4 bases, 5 bases remained unmatched.